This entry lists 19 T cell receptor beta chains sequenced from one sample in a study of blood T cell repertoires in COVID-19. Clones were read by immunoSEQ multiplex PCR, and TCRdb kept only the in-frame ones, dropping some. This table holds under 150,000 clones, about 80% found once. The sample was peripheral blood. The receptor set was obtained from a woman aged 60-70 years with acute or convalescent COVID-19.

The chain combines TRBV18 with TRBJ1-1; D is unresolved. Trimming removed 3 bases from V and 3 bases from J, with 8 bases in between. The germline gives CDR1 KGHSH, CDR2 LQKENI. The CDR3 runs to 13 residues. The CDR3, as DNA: TGTGCCAGCTCACCCCGGCAGGACACTGAAGCTTTCTTT. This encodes CASSPRQDTEAFF.

CDR3 loop: CASSYSGLASDTQYF. In DNA form, the CDR3 reads TGTGCCAGCAGTTACTCCGGACTAGCTTCAGATACGCAGTATTTT. The gene calls are TRBV6-5 and TRBJ2-3; 8 nucleotides match TRBD2. Per germline, CDR1 MNHEY and CDR2 SVGAGI. Unmatched junction bases numbered 3, after V lost 0 bases and J lost 4 bases. The CDR3 is made up of 15 amino acids.

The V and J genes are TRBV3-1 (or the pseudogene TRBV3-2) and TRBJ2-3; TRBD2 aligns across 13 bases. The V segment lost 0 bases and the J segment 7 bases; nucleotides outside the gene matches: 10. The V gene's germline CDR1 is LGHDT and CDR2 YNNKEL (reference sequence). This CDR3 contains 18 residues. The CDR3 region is CASSQDSATSGRIYTQYF. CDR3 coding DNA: TGTGCCAGCAGCCAAGATAGCGCGACTAGCGGGAGGATTTATACGCAGTATTTT.

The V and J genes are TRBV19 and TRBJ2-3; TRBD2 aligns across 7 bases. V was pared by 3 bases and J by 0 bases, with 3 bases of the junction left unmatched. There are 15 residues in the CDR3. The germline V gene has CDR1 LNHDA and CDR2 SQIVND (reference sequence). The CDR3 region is CASSMVSGSTDTQYF. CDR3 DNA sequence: TGTGCCAGTAGTATGGTTAGCGGGAGCACAGATACGCAGTATTTT.

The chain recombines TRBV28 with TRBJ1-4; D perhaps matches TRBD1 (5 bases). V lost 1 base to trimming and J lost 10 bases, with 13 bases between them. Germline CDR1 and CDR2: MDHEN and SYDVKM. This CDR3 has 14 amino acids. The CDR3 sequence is CASSLLSGPGKLFF. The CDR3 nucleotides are TGTGCCAGCAGTTTATTGTCAGGGCCAGGAAAACTGTTTTTT.

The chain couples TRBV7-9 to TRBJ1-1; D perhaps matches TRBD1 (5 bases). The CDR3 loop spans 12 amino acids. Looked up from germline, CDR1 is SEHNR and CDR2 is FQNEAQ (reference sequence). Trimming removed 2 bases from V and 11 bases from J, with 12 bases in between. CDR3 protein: CASSLWGEWAFF. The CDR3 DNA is TGTGCCAGCAGCTTATGGGGGGAATGGGCTTTCTTT.

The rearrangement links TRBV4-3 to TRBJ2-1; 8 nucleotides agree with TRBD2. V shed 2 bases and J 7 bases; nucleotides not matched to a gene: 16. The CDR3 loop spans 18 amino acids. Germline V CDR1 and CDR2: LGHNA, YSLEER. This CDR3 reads CASSQTRPSGSIGNEQFF. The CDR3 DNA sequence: TGCGCCAGCAGCCAAACTCGGCCTAGCGGGTCGATAGGGAATGAGCAGTTCTTC.

CDR3 amino acids: CSVELVGDTSGANVLTF. CDR3 coding DNA: TGCAGCGTTGAACTGGTAGGGGACACCTCTGGGGCCAACGTCCTGACTTTC. V is TRBV29-1 and J is TRBJ2-6; tentatively, D is TRBD1 (6 bases). The CDR3 extends over 17 amino acids. The V end was cut by 2 bases, the J end by 0 bases, with 14 bases between. Germline CDR1 reads SQVTM; CDR2 reads ANQGSEA.

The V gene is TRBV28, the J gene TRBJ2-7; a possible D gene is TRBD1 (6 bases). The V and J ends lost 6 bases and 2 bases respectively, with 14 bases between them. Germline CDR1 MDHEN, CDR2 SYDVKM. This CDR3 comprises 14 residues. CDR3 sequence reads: CASREQGVAYEQYF. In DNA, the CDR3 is TGTGCCAGCAGGGAACAGGGTGTAGCCTACGAGCAGTACTTC.

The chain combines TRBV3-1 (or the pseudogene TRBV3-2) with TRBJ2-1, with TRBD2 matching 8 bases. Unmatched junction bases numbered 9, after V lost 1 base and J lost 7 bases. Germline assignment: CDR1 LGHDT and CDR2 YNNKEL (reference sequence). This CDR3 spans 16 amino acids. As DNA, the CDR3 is TGTGCCAGCAGCCAAGGGTCAGCGGGAGATTGGAATGAGCAGTTCTTC. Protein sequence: CASSQGSAGDWNEQFF.

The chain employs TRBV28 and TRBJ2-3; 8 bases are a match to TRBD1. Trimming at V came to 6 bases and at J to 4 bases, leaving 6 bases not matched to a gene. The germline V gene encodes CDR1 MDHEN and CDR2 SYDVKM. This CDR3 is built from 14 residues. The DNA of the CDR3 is TGTGCCAGCAGGCGCAAACAGGGGGCAGATACGCAGTATTTT. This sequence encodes CASRRKQGADTQYF. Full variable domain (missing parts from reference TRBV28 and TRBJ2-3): DVKVTQSSRYLVKRTGEKVFLECVQDMDHENMFWYRQDPGLGLRLIYFSYDVKMKEKGDIPEGYSVSREKKERFSLILESASTNQTSMYLCASRRKQGADTQYFGPGTRLTVL.

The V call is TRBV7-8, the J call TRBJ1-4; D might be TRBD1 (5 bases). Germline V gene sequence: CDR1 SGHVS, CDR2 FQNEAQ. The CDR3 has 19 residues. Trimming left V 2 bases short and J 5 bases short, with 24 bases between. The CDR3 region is CASSLLIGVHPTGNEKLFF. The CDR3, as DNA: TGTGCCAGCAGCTTATTAATAGGGGTTCACCCCACAGGAAATGAAAAACTGTTTTTT.

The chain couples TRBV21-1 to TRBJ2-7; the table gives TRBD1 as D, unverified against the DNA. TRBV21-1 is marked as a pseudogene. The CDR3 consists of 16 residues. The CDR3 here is CASSIDRPTVSYEQYF. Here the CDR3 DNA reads TGTGCCAGCAGCATAGACAGGCCTACGGTCTCCTACGAGCAGTACTTC.

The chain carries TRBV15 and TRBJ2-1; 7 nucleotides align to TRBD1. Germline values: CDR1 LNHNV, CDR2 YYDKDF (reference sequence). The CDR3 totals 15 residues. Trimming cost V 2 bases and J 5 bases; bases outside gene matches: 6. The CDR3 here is CATSRTAGGHNEQFF. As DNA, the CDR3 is TGTGCCACCAGCAGAACTGCAGGGGGACACAATGAGCAGTTCTTC.

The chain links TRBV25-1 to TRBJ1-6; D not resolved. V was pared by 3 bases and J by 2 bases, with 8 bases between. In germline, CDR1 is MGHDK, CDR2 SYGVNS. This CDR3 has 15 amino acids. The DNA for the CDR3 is TGTGCCAGCAGTGACCGTGTTCCCTATAATTCACCCCTCCACTTT. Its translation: CASSDRVPYNSPLHF.

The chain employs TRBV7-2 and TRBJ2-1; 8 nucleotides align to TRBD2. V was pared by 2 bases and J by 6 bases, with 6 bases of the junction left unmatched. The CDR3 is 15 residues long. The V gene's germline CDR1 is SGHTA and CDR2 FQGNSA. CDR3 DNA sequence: TGTGCCAGCAGCTTACTAGGAGCGGGAGTCAATGAGCAGTTCTTC. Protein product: CASSLLGAGVNEQFF.

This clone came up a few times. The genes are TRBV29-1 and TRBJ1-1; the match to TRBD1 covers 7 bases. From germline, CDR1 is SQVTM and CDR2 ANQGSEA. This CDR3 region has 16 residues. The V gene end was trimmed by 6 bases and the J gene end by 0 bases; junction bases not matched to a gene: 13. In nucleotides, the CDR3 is TGCAGCGTGGAACCGGGACAGTATTTCATGAACACTGAAGCTTTCTTT. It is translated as CSVEPGQYFMNTEAFF.

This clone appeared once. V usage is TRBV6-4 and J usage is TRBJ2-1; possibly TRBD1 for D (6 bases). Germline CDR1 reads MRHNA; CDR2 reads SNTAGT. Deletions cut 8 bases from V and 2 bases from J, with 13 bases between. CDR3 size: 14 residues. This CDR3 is CASGPQGPYNEQFF. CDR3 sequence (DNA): TGTGCCAGCGGACCACAGGGACCCTACAATGAGCAGTTCTTC.

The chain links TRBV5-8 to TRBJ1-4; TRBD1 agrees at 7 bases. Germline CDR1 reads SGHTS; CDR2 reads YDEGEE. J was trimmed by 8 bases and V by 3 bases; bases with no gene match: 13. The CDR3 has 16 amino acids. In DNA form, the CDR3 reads TGTGCCAGCAGCTGGGGAGGACAGGCCGATGGGGAAAAACTGTTTTTT. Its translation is CASSWGGQADGEKLFF.